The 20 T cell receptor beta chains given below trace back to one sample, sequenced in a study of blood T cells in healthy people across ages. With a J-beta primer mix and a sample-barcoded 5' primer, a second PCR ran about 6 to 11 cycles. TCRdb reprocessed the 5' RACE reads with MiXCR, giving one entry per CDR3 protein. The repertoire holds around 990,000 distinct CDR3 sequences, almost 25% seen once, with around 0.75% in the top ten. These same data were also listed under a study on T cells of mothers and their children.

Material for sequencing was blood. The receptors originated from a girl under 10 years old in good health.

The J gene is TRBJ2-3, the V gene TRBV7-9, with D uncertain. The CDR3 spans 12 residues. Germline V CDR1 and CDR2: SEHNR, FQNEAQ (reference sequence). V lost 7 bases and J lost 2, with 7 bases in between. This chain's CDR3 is CASNTDTDTQYF. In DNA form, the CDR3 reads TGTGCCAGCAACACCGACACAGATACGCAGTATTTT.

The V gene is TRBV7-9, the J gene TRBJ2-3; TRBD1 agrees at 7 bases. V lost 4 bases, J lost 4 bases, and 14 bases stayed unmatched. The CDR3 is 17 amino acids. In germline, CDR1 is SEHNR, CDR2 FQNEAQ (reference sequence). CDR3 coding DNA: TGTGCCAGCAGCTCTCCGAAAGGGGGCGCGAATCCAGATACGCAGTATTTT. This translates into CASSSPKGGANPDTQYF.

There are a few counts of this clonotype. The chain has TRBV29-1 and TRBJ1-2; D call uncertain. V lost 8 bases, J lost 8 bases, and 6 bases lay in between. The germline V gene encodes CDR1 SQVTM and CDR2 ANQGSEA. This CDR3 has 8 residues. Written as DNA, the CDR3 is TGCAGCACTAACGGCTACACCTTC. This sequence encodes CSTNGYTF.

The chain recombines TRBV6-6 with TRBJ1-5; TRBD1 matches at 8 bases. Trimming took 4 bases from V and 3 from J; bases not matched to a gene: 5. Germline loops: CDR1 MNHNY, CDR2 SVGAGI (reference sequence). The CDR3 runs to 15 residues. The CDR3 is CASSSQGAFNQPQHF. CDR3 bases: TGTGCCAGCAGTTCCCAGGGGGCATTCAATCAGCCCCAGCATTTT.

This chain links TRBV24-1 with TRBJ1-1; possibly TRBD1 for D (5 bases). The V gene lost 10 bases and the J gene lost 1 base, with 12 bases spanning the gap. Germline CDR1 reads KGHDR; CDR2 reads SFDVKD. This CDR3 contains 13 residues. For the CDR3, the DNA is TGTGCCACTGCAGACGGGGCGAACACTGAAGCTTTCTTT. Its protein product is CATADGANTEAFF.

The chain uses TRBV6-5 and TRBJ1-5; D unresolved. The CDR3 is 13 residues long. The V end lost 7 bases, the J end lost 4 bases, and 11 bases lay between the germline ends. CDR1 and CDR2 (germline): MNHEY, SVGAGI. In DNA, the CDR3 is TGTGCCAGCAAGGGAGGGAGAAATCAGCCCCAGCATTTT. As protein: CASKGGRNQPQHF.

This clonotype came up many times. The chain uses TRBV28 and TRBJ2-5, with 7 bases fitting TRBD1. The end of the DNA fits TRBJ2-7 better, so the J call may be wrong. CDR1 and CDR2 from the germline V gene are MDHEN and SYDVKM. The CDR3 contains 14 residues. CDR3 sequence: CASSPADRAYEQYF. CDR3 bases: TGTGCCAGCAGTCCGGCTGACAGGGCCTACGAGCAGTACTTC.

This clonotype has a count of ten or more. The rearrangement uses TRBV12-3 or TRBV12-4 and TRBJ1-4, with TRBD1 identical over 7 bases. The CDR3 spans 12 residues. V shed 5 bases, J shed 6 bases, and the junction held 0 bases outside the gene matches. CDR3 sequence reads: CASSGQDEKLFF. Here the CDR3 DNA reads TGTGCCAGCAGTGGACAGGATGAAAAACTGTTTTTT.

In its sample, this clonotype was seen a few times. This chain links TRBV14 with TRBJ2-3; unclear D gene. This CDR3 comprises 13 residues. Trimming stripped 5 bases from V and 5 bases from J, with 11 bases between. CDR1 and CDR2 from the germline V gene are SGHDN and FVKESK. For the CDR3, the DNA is TGTGCCAGCAGCTACACAACGGGAGATACGCAGTATTTT. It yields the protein CASSYTTGDTQYF.

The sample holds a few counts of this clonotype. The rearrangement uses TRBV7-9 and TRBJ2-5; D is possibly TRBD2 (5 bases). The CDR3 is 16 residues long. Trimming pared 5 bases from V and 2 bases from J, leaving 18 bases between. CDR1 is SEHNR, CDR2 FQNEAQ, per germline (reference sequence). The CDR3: CASSVRTPGEQETQYF. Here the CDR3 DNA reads TGTGCCAGCAGCGTGCGGACTCCCGGTGAGCAAGAGACCCAGTACTTC.

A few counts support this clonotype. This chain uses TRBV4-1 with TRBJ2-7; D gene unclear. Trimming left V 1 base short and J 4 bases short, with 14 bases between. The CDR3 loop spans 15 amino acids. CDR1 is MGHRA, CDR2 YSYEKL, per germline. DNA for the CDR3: TGCGCCAGCAGCCAAGGCGCGGTAGCCCCTTACGAGCAGTACTTC. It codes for CASSQGAVAPYEQYF.

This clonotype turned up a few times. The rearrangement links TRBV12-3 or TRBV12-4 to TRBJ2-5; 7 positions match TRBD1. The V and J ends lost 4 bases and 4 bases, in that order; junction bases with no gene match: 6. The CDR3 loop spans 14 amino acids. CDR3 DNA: TGTGCCAGCAGTTGGGCCCACAGGGGAGAGACCCAGTACTTC. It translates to CASSWAHRGETQYF.

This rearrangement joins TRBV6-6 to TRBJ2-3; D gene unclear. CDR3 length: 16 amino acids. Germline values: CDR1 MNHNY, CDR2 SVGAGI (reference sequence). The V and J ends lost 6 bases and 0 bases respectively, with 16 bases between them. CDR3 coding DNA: TGTGCCAGCAGCCACGTGGTGGGTGCTAGCACAGATACGCAGTATTTT. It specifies CASSHVVGASTDTQYF.

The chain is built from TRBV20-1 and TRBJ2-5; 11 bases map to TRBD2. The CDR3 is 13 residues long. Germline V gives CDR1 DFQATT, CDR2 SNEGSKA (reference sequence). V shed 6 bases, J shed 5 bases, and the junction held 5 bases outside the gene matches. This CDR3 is CSALTSGKETQYF. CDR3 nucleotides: TGCAGTGCGCTGACTAGCGGGAAGGAGACCCAGTACTTC.

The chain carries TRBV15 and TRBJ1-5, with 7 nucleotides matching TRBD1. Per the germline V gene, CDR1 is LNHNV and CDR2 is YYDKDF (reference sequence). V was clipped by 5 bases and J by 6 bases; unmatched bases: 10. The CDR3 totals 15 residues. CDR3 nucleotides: TGTGCCACCAGCCCCACCAGGGGGGCTGGTCAGCCCCAGCATTTT. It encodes CATSPTRGAGQPQHF.

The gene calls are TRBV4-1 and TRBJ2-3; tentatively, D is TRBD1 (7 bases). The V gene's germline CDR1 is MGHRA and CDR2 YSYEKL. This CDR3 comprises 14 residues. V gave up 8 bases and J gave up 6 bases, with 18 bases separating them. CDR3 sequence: CASGDREDWDTQYF. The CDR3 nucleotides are TGCGCCAGCGGTGACAGGGAGGATTGGGATACGCAGTATTTT.

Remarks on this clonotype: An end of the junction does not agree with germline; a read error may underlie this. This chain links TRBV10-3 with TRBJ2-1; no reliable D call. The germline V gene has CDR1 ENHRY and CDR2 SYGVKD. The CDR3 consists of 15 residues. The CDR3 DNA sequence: TGTGCCATCCAACGCAGCGAGAGCTCCTACAATGAGCTGTTCTTC. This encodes CAIQRSESSYNELFF.

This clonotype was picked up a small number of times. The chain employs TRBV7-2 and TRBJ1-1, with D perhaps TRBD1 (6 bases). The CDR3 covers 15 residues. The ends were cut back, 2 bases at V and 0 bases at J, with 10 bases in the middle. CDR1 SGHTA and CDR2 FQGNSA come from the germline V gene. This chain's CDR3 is CASSLFQGMNTEAFF. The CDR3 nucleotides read TGTGCCAGCAGCTTATTCCAGGGGATGAACACTGAAGCTTTCTTT.

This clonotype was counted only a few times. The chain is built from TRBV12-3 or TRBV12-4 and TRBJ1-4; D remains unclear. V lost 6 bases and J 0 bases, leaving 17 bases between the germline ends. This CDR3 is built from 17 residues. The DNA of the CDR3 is TGTGCCAGCAGGGAGTCGGACGGAATAGCAACTAATGAAAAACTGTTTTTT. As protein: CASRESDGIATNEKLFF.

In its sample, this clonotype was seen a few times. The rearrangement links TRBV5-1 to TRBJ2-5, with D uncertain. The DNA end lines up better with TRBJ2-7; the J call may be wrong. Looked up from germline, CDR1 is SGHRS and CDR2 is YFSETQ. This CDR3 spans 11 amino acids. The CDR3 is CASSLSFEQYF. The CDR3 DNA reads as TGCGCCAGCAGTTTGTCTTTCGAGCAGTACTTC.